These 2 T cell receptor beta chains originate from one sample sequenced in a study of a mutant IDH1 vaccine in newly diagnosed glioma. No antigens are known for them. Described time point: week 11, during vaccination. The vaccine gave 300 ug of a 20-mer mutant IDH1 peptide subcutaneously per dose. Data came from immunoSEQ multiplex PCR; TCRdb stores just in-frame clones and leaves some out. The sample contains about 64,000 clones, 65% to 85% of which appear only once. This sample comprised PBMCs, obtained from a glioma patient whose treatment included an IDH1 peptide vaccine. The receptors were gathered from a woman aged 45-65 years with glioma.

The rearrangement links TRBV4-3 to TRBJ2-5; no reliable D call. Trimming removed 0 bases from V and 5 bases from J, with 13 bases in between. CDR1 and CDR2 from the germline V gene are LGHNA and YSLEER. The CDR3 spans 15 residues. The CDR3 protein is CASSQDFSELETQYF. In DNA form, the CDR3 reads TGCGCCAGCAGCCAAGATTTCTCGGAACTGGAGACCCAGTACTTC.

V usage is TRBV28 and J usage is TRBJ1-4; perhaps TRBD1 as D (5 bases). Germline CDR1 reads MDHEN; CDR2 reads SYDVKM. This CDR3 is 14 amino acids long. V lost 6 bases and J 8 bases, leaving 16 bases between the germline ends. CDR3 in amino acids: CASSPGGGVEKLFF. CDR3 DNA sequence: TGTGCCAGCAGCCCCGGGGGAGGGGTAGAAAAACTGTTTTTT.